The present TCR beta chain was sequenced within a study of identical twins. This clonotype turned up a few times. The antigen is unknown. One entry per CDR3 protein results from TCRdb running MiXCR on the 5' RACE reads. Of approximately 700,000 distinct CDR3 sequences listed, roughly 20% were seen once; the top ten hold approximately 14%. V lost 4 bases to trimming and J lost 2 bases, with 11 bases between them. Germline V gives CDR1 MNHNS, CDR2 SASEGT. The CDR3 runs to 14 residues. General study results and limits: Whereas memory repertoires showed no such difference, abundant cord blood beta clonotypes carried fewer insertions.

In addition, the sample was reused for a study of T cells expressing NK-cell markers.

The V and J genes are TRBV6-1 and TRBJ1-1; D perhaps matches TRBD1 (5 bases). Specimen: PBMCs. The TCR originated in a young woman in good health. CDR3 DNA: TGTGCCAGCAGTGCTGCAGGGAGAAACACTGAAGCTTTCTTT. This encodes CASSAAGRNTEAFF.